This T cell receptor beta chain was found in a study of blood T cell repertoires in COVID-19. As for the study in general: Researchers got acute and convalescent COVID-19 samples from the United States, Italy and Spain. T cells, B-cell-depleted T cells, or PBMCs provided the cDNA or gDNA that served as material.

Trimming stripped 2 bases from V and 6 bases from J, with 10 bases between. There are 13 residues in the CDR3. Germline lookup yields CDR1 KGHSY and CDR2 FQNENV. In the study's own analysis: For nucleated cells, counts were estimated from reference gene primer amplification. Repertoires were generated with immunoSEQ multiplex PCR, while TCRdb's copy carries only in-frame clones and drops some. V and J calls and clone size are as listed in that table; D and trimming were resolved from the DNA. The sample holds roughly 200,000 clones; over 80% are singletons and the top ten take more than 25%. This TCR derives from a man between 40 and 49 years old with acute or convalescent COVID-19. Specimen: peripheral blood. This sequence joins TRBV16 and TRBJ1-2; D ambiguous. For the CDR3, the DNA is TGTGCCAGCAGCCAAGGGGAGCACGATGGCTACACCTTC. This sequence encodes CASSQGEHDGYTF.